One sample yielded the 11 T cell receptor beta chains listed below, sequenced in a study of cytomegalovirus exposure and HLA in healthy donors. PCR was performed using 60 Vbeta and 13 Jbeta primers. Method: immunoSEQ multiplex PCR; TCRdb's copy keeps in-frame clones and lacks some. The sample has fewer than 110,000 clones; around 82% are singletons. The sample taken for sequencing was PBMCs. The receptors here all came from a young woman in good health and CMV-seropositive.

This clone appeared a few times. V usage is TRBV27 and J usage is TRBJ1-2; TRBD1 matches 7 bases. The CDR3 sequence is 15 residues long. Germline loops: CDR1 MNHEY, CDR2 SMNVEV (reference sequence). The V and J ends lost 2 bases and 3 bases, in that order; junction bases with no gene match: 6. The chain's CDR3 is CASSLNRGWDYGYTF. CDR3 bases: TGTGCCAGCAGTTTAAACAGGGGCTGGGACTATGGCTACACCTTC.

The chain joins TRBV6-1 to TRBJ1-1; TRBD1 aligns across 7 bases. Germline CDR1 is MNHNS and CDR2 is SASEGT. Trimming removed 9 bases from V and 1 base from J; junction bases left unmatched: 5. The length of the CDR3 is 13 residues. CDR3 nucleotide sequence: TGTGCCAGTTTTACAGGGGCGAACACTGAAGCTTTCTTT. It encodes CASFTGANTEAFF.

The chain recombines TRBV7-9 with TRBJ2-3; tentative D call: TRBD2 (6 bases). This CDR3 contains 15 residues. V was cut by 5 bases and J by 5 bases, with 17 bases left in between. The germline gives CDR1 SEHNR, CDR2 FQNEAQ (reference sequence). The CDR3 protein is CASSTGTPWGDTQYF. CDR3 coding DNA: TGTGCCAGCAGCACCGGGACTCCCTGGGGAGATACGCAGTATTTT.

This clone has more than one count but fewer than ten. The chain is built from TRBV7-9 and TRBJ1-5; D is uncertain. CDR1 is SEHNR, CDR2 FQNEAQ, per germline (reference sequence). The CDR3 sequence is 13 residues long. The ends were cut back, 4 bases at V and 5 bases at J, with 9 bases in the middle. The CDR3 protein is CASSSGKHQPQHF. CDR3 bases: TGTGCCAGCAGCTCCGGGAAACATCAGCCCCAGCATTTT.

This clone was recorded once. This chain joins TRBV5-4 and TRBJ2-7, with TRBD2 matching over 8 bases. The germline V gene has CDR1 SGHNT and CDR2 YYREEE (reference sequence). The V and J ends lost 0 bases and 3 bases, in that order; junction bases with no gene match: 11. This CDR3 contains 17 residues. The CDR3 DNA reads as TGTGCCAGCAGCTTGGAAACGGGAGGGGCTCTACACTACGAGCAGTACTTC. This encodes CASSLETGGALHYEQYF.

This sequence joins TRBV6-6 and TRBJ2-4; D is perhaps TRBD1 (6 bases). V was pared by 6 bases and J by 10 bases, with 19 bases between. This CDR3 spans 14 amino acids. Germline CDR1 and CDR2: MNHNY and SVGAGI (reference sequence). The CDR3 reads CASSDPGAGVIQYF. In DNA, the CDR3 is TGTGCCAGCAGCGACCCAGGGGCCGGTGTGATTCAGTACTTC.

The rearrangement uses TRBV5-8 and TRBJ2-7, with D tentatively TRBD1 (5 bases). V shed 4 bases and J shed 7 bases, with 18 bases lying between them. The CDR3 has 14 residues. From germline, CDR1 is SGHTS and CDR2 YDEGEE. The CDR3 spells CASSQGHRTGEQYF. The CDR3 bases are TGTGCCAGCAGCCAGGGCCACCGGACCGGGGAGCAGTACTTC.

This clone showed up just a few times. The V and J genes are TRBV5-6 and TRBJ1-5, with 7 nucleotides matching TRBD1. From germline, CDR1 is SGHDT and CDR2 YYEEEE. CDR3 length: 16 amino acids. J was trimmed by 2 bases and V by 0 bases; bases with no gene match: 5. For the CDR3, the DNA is TGTGCCAGCAGCTTGGCAACAGGGGAAGGCAATCAGCCCCAGCATTTT. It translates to CASSLATGEGNQPQHF.

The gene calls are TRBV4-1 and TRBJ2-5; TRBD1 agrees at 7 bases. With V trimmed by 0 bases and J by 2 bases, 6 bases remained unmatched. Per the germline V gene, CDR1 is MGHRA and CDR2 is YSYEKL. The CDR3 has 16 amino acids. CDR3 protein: CASSQDQGGPQETQYF. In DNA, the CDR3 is TGCGCCAGCAGCCAAGATCAAGGGGGCCCACAAGAGACCCAGTACTTC.

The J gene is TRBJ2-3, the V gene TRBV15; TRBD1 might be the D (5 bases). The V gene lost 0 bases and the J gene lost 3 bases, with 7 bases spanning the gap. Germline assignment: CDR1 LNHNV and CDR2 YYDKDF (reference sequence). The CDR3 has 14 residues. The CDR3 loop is CATSRDKGTDTQYF. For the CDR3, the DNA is TGTGCCACCAGCAGAGATAAGGGGACAGATACGCAGTATTTT.

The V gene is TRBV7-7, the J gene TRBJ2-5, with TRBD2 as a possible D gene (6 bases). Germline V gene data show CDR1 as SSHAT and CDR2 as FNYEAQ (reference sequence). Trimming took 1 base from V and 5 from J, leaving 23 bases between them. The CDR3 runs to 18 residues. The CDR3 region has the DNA TGTGCCAGCAGCTTAGAGGTGTTCGCGGGGATCCGCGGGGAGACCCAGTACTTC. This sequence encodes CASSLEVFAGIRGETQYF. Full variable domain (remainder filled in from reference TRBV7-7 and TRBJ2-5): GAGVSQSPRYKVTKRGQDVTLRCDPISSHATLYWYQQALGQGPEFLTYFNYEAQPDKSGLPSDRFSAERPEGSISTLTIQRTEQRDSAMYRCASSLEVFAGIRGETQYFGPGTRLLVL.